Listed here is a single TCR beta chain. The target antigen is unknown. Each cDNA held unique molecular identifiers, and template switching gave it a universal primer site. TCRdb itself ran the 5' RACE reads through MiXCR, one entry per CDR3 protein. The sample yields some 730,000 distinct CDR3 sequences, roughly 18% seen once. This sample was included in a study of identical twins. General study results and limits: There were fewer insertions in abundant cord blood beta clonotypes, but memory repertoires showed no such pattern. Among monozygotic twins, out-of-frame TCR alpha sharing exceeded what models predicted.

These data are also associated with another study on T cells expressing NK-cell markers. That study reports: These same clonotypes (in four donors) also led the CD3+CD56-NKG2C+ fraction.

The receptor was isolated from a woman under 30 in good health. Sequenced: PBMCs.

CDR3 sequence reads: CASSLSFEGTDTQYF. DNA for the CDR3: TGTGCCAGCAGCCTCAGTTTTGAGGGCACAGATACGCAGTATTTT. This chain connects TRBV6-1 to TRBJ2-3; D is unclear. V was cut by 6 bases and J by 1 base, with 14 bases left in between. This CDR3 contains 15 residues. Germline V CDR1 and CDR2: MNHNS, SASEGT.